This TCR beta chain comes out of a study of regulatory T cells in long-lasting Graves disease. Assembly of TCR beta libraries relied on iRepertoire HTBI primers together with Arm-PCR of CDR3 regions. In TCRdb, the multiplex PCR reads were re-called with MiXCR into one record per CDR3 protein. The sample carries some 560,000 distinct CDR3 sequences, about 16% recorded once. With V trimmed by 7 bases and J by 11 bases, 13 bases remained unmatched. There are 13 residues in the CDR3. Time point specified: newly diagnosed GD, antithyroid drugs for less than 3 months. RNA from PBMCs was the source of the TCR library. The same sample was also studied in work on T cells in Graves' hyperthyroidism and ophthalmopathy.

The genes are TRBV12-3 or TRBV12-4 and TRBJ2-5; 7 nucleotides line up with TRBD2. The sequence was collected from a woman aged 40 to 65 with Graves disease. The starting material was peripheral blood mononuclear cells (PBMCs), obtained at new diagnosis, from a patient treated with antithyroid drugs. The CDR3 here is CASISTSYNEQYF. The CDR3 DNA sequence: TGTGCCAGCATCTCGACTAGCTACAATGAGCAGTACTTC.